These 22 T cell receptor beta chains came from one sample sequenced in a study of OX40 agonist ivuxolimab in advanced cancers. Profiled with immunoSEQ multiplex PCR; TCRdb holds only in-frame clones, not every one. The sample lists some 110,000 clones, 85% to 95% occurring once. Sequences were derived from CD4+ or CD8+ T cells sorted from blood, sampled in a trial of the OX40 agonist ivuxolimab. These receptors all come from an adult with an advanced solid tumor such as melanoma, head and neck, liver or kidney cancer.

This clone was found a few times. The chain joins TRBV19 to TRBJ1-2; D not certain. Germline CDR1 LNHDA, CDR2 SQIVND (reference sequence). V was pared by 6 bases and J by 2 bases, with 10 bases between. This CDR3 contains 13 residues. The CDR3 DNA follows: TGTGCCAGTAGAGTTACGGGAAACTATGGCTACACCTTC. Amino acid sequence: CASRVTGNYGYTF. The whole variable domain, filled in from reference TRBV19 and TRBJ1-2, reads DGGITQSPKYLFRKEGQNVTLSCEQNLNHDAMYWYRQDPGQGLRLIYYSQIVNDFQKGDIAEGYSVSREKKESFPLTVTSAQKNPTAFYLCASRVTGNYGYTFGSGTRLTVV.

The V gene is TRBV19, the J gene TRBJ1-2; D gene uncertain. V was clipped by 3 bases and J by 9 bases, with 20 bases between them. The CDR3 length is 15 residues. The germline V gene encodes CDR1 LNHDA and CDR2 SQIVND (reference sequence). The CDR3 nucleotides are TGTGCCAGTAGTATTAGGGTCGGTGAACTATGGAGCTACACCTTC. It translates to CASSIRVGELWSYTF. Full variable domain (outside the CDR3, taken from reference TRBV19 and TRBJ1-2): DGGITQSPKYLFRKEGQNVTLSCEQNLNHDAMYWYRQDPGQGLRLIYYSQIVNDFQKGDIAEGYSVSREKKESFPLTVTSAQKNPTAFYLCASSIRVGELWSYTFGSGTRLTVV.

The CDR3 DNA is TGTGCCAGCTCAAGGGGATCCTACGAGCAGTACTTC. This encodes CASSRGSYEQYF. The chain employs TRBV7-8 and TRBJ2-7, with D possibly TRBD1 on 5 matching bases. CDR1 and CDR2 (germline): SGHVS, FQNEAQ. The V and J ends lost 8 bases and 1 base respectively, with 9 bases between them. This CDR3 has 12 residues.

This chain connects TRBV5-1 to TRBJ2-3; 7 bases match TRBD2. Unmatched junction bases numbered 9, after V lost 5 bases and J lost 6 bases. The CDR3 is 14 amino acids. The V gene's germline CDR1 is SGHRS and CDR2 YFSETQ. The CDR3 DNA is TGCGCCAGCAGTGAGAGGGAGGGCCGGGATACGCAGTATTTT. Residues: CASSEREGRDTQYF. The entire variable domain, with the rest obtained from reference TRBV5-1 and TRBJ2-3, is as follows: KAGVTQTPRYLIKTRGQQVTLSCSPISGHRSVSWYQQTPGQGLQFLFEYFSETQRNKGNFPGRFSGRQFSNSRSEMNVSTLELGDSALYLCASSEREGRDTQYFGPGTRLTVL.

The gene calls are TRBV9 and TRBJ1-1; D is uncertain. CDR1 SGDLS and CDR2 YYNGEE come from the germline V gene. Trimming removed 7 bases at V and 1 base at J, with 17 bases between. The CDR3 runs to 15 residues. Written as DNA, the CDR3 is TGTGCCAGCGGAAAAAGAAGTGACAAGAACACTGAAGCTTTCTTT. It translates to CASGKRSDKNTEAFF.

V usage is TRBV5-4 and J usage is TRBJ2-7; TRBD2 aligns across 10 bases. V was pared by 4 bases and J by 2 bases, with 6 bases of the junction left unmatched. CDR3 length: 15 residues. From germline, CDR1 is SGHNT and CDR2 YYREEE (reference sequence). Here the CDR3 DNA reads TGTGCCAGCAGCCCAGGACTAGCGGAGGCCTACGAGCAGTACTTC. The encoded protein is CASSPGLAEAYEQYF. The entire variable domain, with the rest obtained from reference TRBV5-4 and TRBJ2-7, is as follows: ETGVTQSPTHLIKTRGQQVTLRCSSQSGHNTVSWYQQALGQGPQFIFQYYREEENGRGNFPPRFSGLQFPNYSSELNVNALELDDSALYLCASSPGLAEAYEQYFGPGTRLTVT.

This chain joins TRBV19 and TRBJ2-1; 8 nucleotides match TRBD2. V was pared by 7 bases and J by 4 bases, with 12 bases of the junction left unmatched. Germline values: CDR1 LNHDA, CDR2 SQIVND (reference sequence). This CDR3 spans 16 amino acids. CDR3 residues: CASTSITSGTYNEQFF. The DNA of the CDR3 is TGTGCCAGTACCTCAATTACTAGCGGAACGTACAATGAGCAGTTCTTC.

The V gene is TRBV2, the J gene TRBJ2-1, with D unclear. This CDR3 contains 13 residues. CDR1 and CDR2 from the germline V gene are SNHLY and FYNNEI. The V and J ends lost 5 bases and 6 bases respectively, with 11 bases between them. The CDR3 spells CASSWTPLNEQFF. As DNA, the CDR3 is TGTGCCAGCAGTTGGACGCCCCTCAATGAGCAGTTCTTC.

For the CDR3, the DNA is TGTGCCAGCAGTCTCACTAGCGGGAGGGCCTACGAGCAGTACTTC. Its protein is CASSLTSGRAYEQYF. The chain combines TRBV28 with TRBJ2-7; TRBD2 agrees at 13 bases. V was pared by 5 bases and J by 2 bases, with 3 bases of the junction left unmatched. Germline V gene lookup returns CDR1 MDHEN and CDR2 SYDVKM. This CDR3 is 15 amino acids long.

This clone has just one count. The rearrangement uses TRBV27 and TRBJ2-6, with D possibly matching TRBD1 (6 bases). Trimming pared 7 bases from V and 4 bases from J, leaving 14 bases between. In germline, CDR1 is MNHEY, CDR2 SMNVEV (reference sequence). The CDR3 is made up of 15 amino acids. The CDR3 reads CASKQGMSGANVLTF. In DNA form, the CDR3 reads TGTGCCAGCAAACAGGGTATGTCCGGGGCCAACGTCCTGACTTTC.

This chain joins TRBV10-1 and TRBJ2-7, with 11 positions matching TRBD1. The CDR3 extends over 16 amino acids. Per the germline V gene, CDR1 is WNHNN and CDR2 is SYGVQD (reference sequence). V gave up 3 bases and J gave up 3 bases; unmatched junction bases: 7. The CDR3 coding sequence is TGCGCCAGCAGTGAAACCGGGACAGGGGGTTTCTACGAGCAGTACTTC. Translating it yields CASSETGTGGFYEQYF.

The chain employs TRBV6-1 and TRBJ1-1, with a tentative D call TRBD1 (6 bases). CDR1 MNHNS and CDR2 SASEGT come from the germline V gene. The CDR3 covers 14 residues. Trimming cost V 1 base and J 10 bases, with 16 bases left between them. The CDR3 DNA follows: TGTGCCAGCAGTGAAGAGGGGGTCGATCGGTCAGCTTTCTTT. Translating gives CASSEEGVDRSAFF.

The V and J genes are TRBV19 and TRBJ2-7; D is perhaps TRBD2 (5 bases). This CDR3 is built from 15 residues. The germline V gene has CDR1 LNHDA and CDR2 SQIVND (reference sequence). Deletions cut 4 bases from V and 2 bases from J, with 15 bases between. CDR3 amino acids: CASSTASGSTYEQYF. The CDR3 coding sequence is TGTGCCAGTAGTACCGCCAGCGGCTCCACCTACGAGCAGTACTTC.

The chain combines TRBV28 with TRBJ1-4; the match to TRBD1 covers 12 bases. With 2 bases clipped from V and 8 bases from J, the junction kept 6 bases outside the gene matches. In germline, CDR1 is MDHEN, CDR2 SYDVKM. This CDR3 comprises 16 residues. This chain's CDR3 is CASSLTGGQGAEKLFF. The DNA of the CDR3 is TGTGCCAGCAGTTTAACTGGGGGACAGGGGGCGGAAAAACTGTTTTTT. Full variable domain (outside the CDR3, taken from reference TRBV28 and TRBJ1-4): DVKVTQSSRYLVKRTGEKVFLECVQDMDHENMFWYRQDPGLGLRLIYFSYDVKMKEKGDIPEGYSVSREKKERFSLILESASTNQTSMYLCASSLTGGQGAEKLFFGSGTQLSVL.

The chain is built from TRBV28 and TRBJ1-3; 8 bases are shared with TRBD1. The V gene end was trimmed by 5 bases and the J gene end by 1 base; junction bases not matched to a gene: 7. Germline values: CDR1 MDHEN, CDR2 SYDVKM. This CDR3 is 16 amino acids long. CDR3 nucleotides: TGTGCCAGCAGTCTTCGGCAGGGGGCATCTGGAAACACCATATATTTT. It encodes CASSLRQGASGNTIYF.

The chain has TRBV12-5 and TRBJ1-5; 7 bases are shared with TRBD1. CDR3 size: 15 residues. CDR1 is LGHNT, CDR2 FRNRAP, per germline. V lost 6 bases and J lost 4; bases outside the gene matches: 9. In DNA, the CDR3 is TGTGCTAGTGGACCCCCCGAGACAGGGAATCAGCCCCAGCATTTT. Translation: CASGPPETGNQPQHF.

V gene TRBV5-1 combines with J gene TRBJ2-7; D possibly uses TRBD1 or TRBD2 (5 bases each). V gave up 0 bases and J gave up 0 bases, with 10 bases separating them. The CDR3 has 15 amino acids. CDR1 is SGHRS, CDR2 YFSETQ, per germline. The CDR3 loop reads CASSLDSGSSYEQYF. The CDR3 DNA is TGCGCCAGCAGCTTGGACTCAGGGAGCTCCTACGAGCAGTACTTC.

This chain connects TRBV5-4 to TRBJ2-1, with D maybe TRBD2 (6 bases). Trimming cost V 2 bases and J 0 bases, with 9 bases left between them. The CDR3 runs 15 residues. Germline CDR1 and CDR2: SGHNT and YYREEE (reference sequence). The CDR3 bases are TGTGCCAGCAGCTTCCCCGGGAGCTCCTACAATGAGCAGTTCTTC. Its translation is CASSFPGSSYNEQFF.

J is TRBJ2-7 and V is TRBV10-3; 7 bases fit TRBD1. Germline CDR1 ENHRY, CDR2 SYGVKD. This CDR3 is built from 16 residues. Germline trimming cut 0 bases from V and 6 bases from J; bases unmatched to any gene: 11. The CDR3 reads CAISESQKRQGREQYF. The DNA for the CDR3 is TGTGCCATCAGTGAGTCGCAGAAAAGACAGGGACGCGAGCAGTACTTC.

CDR3 amino acids: CASSLVVNHNTDTQYF. Here the CDR3 DNA reads TGTGCCAGCAGCTTAGTCGTCAATCATAACACAGATACGCAGTATTTT. The chain couples TRBV7-9 to TRBJ2-3; D is ambiguous. V was trimmed by 1 base and J by 2 bases, leaving 13 bases between them. Germline V gene lookup returns CDR1 SEHNR and CDR2 FQNEAQ (reference sequence). The CDR3 contains 16 residues. Drawing the rest from reference TRBV7-9 and TRBJ2-3, the complete variable domain is DTGVSQNPRHKITKRGQNVTFRCDPISEHNRLYWYRQTLGQGPEFLTYFQNEAQLEKSRLLSDRFSAERPKGSFSTLEIQRTEQGDSAMYLCASSLVVNHNTDTQYFGPGTRLTVL.

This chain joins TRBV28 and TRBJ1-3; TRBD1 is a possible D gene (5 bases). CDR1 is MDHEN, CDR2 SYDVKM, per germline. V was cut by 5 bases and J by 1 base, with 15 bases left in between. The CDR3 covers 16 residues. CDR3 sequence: CASSPTGTYSGNTIYF. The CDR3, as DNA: TGTGCCAGCAGTCCTACCGGGACTTATTCTGGAAACACCATATATTTT. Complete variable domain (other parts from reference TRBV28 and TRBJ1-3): DVKVTQSSRYLVKRTGEKVFLECVQDMDHENMFWYRQDPGLGLRLIYFSYDVKMKEKGDIPEGYSVSREKKERFSLILESASTNQTSMYLCASSPTGTYSGNTIYFGEGSWLTVV.

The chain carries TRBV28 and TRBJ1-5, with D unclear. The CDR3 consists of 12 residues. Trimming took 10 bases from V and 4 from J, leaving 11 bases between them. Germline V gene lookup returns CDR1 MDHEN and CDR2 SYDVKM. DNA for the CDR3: TGTGCCACAACTATCCTTAATCAGCCCCAGCATTTT. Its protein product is CATTILNQPQHF.